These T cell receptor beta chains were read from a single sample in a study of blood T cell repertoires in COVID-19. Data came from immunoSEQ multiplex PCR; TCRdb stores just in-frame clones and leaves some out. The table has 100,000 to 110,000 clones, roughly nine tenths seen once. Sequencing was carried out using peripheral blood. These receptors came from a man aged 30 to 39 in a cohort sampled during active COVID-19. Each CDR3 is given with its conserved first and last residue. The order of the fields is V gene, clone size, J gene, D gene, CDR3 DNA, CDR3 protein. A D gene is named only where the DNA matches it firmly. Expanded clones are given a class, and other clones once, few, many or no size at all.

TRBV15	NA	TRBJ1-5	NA	TGTGCCACCAGCAGAGATATGGGCAGGGGACGTGCTCGACCACTTTATCAGCCCCAGCATTTT	CATSRDMGRGRARPLYQPQHF
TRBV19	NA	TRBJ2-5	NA	TGTGCCAGTAGTACGGTCGTACGAAGAGAGACCCAGTACTTC	CASSTVVRRETQYF
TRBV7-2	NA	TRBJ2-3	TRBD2	TGTGCCAGCAGCGTGGGGACTAGCGGGGGGGCCACGCAGTATTTT	CASSVGTSGGATQYF
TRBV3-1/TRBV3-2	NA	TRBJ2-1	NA	TGTGCCAGCAGCTCCAGCGGCCCCAATGAGCAGTTCTTC	CASSSSGPNEQFF
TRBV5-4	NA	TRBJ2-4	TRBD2	TGTGCCAGCAGCCCCGTTGGTAGCGGGGGGGTTAACATTCAGTACTTC	CASSPVGSGGVNIQYF
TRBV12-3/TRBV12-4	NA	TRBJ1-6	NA	TGTGCCAGCAGCCTACTGGATTCACCCCTCCACTTT	CASSLLDSPLHF
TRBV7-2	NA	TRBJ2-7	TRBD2	TGTGCCAGCAGCTTGACTAGCGGGCTTTCCTACGAGCAGTACTTC	CASSLTSGLSYEQYF
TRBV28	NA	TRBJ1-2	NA	TGTGCCACCTCCTTGGGGGGAGCCGATGGCTACACCTTC	CATSLGGADGYTF
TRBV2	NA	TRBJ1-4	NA	TGTGCCAGCACGCTGGGGCAATTATCGGGGGGTGAAAAACTGTTTTTT	CASTLGQLSGGEKLFF
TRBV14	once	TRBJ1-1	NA	TGTGCCAGCAGCCAAGATAGGGGGTACACTGAAGCTTTCTTT	CASSQDRGYTEAFF
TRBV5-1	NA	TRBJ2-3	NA	TGCGCCAGCAGCTTGGGTCAGGGAACCACAGATACGCAGTATTTT	CASSLGQGTTDTQYF
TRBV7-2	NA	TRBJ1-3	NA	TGTGCCAGCAGCTTAAACCCGCAGGGCGCTGGAAACACCATATATTTT	CASSLNPQGAGNTIYF
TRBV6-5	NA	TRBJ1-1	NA	TGTGCCAGCAGCCGAGGGACACCTTTGAACACTGAAGCTTTCTTT	CASSRGTPLNTEAFF
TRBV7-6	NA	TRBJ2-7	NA	TGTGCCAGCAGCTTGAGCCGTGGGTTAGCCTTAAGCTCCTACGAGCAGTACTTC	CASSLSRGLALSSYEQYF
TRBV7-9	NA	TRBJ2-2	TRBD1	TGTGCCAGCAGCTTTGCCGGGACAGTGAACACCGGGGAGCTGTTTTTT	CASSFAGTVNTGELFF
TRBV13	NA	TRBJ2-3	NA	TGTGCCAGCAGCTTAGCAGGGTCCGGAACAGATACGCAGTATTTT	CASSLAGSGTDTQYF
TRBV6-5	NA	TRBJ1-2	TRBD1	TGTGCCAGCAGTTACCGCCGGGACAGCGATGGCTACACCTTC	CASSYRRDSDGYTF
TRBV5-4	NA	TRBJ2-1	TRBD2	TGTGCCAGCAGCGGCCCCTCCCAAAGCGGGGGGGCGAGCTACAATGAGCAGTTCTTC	CASSGPSQSGGASYNEQFF
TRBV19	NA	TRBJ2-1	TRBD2	TGTGCCAGTAGTCCCAGGACTAGCGGGGAAGTAGATGAGCAGTTCTTC	CASSPRTSGEVDEQFF
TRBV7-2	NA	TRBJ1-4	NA	TGTGCCAGCAGCCCGAGTCTTGAAAAACTGTTTTTT	CASSPSLEKLFF
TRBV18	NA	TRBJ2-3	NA	TGTGCCAGCTCACCAATGGCAAGGGGACTCACAGATACGCAGTATTTT	CASSPMARGLTDTQYF
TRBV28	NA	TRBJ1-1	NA	TGTGCCAGCAGTTCGGGGGGAGGGTTTACTGAAGCTTTCTTT	CASSSGGGFTEAFF
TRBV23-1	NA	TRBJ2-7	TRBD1	TGCGCCAGCAGTCGACCCCGGGACAGGTTCTTCTACGAGCAGTACTTC	CASSRPRDRFFYEQYF
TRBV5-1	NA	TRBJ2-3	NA	TGCGCCAGCAGCTTAACCCAGGGGAGCACAGATACGCAGTATTTT	CASSLTQGSTDTQYF
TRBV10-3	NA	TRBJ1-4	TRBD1	TGTGCCATCAGTGAGGGACAGGGTGAAAAACTGTTTTTT	CAISEGQGEKLFF
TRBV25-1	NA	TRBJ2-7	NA	TGTGCCAGCAGTGAGGCCGGGAAAGGTCTCTACGAGCAGTACTTC	CASSEAGKGLYEQYF
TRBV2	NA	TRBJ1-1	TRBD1	TGTGCCAGCAGTGAGATGGGACAGGGTTTCACTGAAGCTTTCTTT	CASSEMGQGFTEAFF